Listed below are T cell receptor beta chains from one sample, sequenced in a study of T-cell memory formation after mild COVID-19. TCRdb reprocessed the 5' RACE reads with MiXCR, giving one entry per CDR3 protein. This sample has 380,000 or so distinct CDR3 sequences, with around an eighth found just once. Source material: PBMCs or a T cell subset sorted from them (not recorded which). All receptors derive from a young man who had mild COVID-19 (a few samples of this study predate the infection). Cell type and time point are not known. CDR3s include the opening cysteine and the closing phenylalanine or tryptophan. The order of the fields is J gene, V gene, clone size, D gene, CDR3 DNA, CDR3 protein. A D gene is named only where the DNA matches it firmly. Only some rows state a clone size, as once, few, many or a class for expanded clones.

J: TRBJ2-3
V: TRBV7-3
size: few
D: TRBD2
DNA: TGTGCCAGCAGCCTAGGGGGCAGCGGGGGGGCAGATACGCAGTATTTT
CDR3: CASSLGGSGGADTQYF

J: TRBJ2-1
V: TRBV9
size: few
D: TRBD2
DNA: TGTGCCAGCAGCCCGACTTCGGGGGGGCCCTGGTTCTTC
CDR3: CASSPTSGGPWFF

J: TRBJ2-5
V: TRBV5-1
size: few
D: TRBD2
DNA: TGCGCCAGCAGCTTGGCCACGGCGGGAGAGGAGACCCAGTACTTC
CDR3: CASSLATAGEETQYF

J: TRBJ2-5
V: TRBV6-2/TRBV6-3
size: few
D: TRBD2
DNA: TGTGCCCACTCGATAGCGGGATCAAAAGGGACCCAGTACTTC
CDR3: CAHSIAGSKGTQYF

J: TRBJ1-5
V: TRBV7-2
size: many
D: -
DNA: TGTGCCAGCAGCTCAACTCCAGGTCAGCCCCAGCATTTT
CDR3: CASSSTPGQPQHF

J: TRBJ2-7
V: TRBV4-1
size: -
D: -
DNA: TGCGCCAGCAGTCATGACAGAGATACCCCCTACGAGCAGTACTTC
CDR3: CASSHDRDTPYEQYF

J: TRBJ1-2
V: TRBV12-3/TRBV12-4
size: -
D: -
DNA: TGTGCCAGCAGTCGGGGCGGCAACTATGGCTACACCTTC
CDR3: CASSRGGNYGYTF

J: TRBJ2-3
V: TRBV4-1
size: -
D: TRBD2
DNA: TGCGCCAGCAGCCAGGCTAGCGGATCCCCAGATACGCAGTATTTT
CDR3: CASSQASGSPDTQYF

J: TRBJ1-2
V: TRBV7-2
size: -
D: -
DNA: TGTGCCAGCAGCCCGGGACGGGGCTCAGCTAATGGCTATGGCTACACCTTC
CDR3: CASSPGRGSANGYGYTF

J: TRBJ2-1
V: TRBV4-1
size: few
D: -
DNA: TGCGCCAGCAGCCACAGAACAAGGTCCTACAATGAGCAGTTCTTC
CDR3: CASSHRTRSYNEQFF

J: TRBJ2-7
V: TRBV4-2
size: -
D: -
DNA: TGTGCCAGCAGCCAAGAGGTGGGAGGACCAAACCGAGACCTATACGAGCAGTACTTC
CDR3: CASSQEVGGPNRDLYEQYF

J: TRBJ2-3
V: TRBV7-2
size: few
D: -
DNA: TGTGCCAGCAGGGGCCTGACAGCGCAGTATTTT
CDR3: CASRGLTAQYF

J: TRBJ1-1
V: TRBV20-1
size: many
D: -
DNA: TGCAGTGCTAGAGATTCGCGGCAGAGAATTGAAGCTTTCTTT
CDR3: CSARDSRQRIEAFF

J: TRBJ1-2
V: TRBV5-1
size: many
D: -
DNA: TGCGCCAGCAGTCCGGGGGCAGGGCCCACCTATGGCTACACCTTC
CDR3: CASSPGAGPTYGYTF

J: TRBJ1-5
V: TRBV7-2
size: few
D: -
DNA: TGTGCCAGCAGCTTAGAGGGTTTGGGAGGGATGACCAATCAGCCCCAGCATTTT
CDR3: CASSLEGLGGMTNQPQHF

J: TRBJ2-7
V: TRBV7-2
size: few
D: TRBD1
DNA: TGTGCCAGCAGTTTAGCCGGGACAGGGGTCCCCTACGAGCAGTACTTC
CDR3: CASSLAGTGVPYEQYF

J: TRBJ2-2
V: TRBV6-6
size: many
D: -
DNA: TGTGCCAGCAGTTACGCGGGATCTACCGGGGAGCTGTTTTTT
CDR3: CASSYAGSTGELFF

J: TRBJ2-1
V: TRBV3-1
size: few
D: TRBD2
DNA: TGTGCCAGCAGCCAAGATCGTCTAGCGGGCAATGAGCAGTTCTTC
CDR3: CASSQDRLAGNEQFF

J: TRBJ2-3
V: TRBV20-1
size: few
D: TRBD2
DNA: TGCAGTGCTAGTGTAACTAGCGGGGGGGCAGATACGCAGTATTTT
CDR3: CSASVTSGGADTQYF